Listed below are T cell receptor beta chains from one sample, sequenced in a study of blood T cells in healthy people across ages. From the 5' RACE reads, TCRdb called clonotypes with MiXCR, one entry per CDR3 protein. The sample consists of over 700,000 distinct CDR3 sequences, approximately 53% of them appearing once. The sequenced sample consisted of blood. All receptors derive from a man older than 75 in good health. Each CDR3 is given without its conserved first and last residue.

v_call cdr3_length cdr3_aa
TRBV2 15 ASSEARGLVTTHEQF
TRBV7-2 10 ASTKTRGEQY
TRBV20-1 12 SALTSGTAGTQY
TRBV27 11 ASSPGTRGEQY
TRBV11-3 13 ASSLGGVQGDEQF
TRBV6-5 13 ASSYRRGLGETQY
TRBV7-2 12 ASSLRVGAGEQY
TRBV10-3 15 AISDRGRGTHTYKQY
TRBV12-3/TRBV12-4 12 ASSSTGGRQPQH
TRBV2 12 ASTASGRRREQF
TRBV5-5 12 ASSLGGVGAEQY
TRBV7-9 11 ASSLKKAGGYT
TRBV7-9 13 ASSLGTSEGGTQY
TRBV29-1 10 SVDTGVDTQY
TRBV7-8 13 ASSLNSGPNYGYT
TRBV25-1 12 ASTTGNYYRGYT
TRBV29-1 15 SVEPLAPGPRTGELF
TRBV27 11 ASSRSGSYEQY
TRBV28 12 ASRLTGLDSPLH
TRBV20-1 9 SVLRSTEAF
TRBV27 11 ASRGHGTDTQY
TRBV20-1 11 SARETSTDTQY
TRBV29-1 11 SVKGLADGEQY
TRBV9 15 ASNGPSLGTGNYGYT
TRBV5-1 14 ASSLAGTSGTNEQF
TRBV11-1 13 ASSLNNRGNTEAF
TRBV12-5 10 ASGFGTETQY
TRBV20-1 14 SARVLAGQPTSEQY
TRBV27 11 ASSFVGSYEQY